This entry lists 10 T cell receptor beta chains sequenced from one sample in a study of radiotherapy plus CTLA-4 blockade in lung cancer. Profiled with immunoSEQ multiplex PCR; TCRdb holds only in-frame clones, not every one. The sample yields about 78,000 clones, around 85% seen once. Source: peripheral blood, taken from a patient treated with radiotherapy plus ipilimumab. Receptor source: a human donor with non-small cell lung cancer who had a partial response to radiotherapy plus ipilimumab.

The gene calls are TRBV6-6 and TRBJ2-5; 8 bases map to TRBD2. V shed 0 bases and J 1 base; nucleotides not matched to a gene: 4. Germline CDR1 MNHNY, CDR2 SVGAGI (reference sequence). The CDR3 is 16 residues long. CDR3 loop: CASSYSKSGGQETQYF. CDR3 sequence (DNA): TGTGCCAGCAGTTACTCGAAGAGCGGGGGCCAAGAGACCCAGTACTTC.

This clone was detected once. The CDR3 loop is CASNLAGNTIYF. As DNA, the CDR3 is TGTGCCAGCAACTTGGCTGGAAACACCATATATTTT. This chain connects TRBV28 to TRBJ1-3; D gene ambiguous. Germline lookup yields CDR1 MDHEN and CDR2 SYDVKM. CDR3 length equals 12 residues. V lost 7 bases, J lost 2 bases, and 6 bases lay in between.

This chain joins TRBV30 and TRBJ2-3, with TRBD2 matching 13 bases. Germline CDR1 and CDR2: GTSNPN and SVGIG (reference sequence). The CDR3 has 17 amino acids. Losses at the gene ends were 0 bases for V and 4 bases for J; bases not matched to a gene: 7. CDR3 protein: CAWSVSRTSGRADTQYF. DNA for the CDR3: TGTGCCTGGAGTGTATCCAGGACTAGCGGGAGAGCAGATACGCAGTATTTT.

Concerning this clone: At the DNA level, this CDR3 is encoded by other sequences in the same sample as well. CDR3 coding DNA: TGTGCCAGTGAAAGCGGGAGCTCCTACAATGAGCAGTTCTTC. This codes for CASESGSSYNEQFF. J is TRBJ2-1 and V is TRBV19, with TRBD2 matching over 8 bases. The CDR3 length is 14 residues. V shed 8 bases and J 0 bases; nucleotides not matched to a gene: 3. In germline, CDR1 is LNHDA, CDR2 SQIVND (reference sequence). The full variable domain, rest sourced from reference TRBV19 and TRBJ2-1, is DGGITQSPKYLFRKEGQNVTLSCEQNLNHDAMYWYRQDPGQGLRLIYYSQIVNDFQKGDIAEGYSVSREKKESFPLTVTSAQKNPTAFYLCASESGSSYNEQFFGPGTRLTVL.

The chain joins TRBV18 to TRBJ2-3; 13 positions match TRBD2. The CDR3 is 17 amino acids. V was clipped by 6 bases and J by 0 bases; unmatched bases: 6. Germline V gives CDR1 KGHSH, CDR2 LQKENI. CDR3 nucleotides: TGTGCCAGCTCCTGGACTAGCGGGAGTGCCAGCACAGATACGCAGTATTTT. Amino acid sequence: CASSWTSGSASTDTQYF.

Here the CDR3 DNA reads TGTGCCAGCAGCCCAGATGGGAGTTCACCCCTCCACTTT. Protein sequence: CASSPDGSSPLHF. The V call is TRBV7-3, the J call TRBJ1-6, with no clear D. Germline V gives CDR1 SGHTA, CDR2 FQGTGA. The CDR3 covers 13 residues. Trimming removed 5 bases at V and 9 bases at J, with 11 bases between.

V usage is TRBV6-1 and J usage is TRBJ1-1, with D possibly being TRBD1 (5 bases). The germline V gene has CDR1 MNHNS and CDR2 SASEGT. CDR3 size: 13 residues. The V and J ends lost 8 bases and 1 base respectively, with 11 bases between them. This CDR3 reads CASRWQGNTEAFF. DNA of the CDR3: TGTGCCAGCCGATGGCAGGGGAACACTGAAGCTTTCTTT.

The chain has TRBV27 and TRBJ1-4; 7 bases are a match to TRBD1. This CDR3 comprises 16 residues. The trim removed 6 bases at V and 0 bases at J, leaving 7 bases unmatched. The germline V gene encodes CDR1 MNHEY and CDR2 SMNVEV (reference sequence). The CDR3 here is CASRFGTVATNEKLFF. The CDR3 region has the DNA TGTGCCAGCAGGTTCGGGACAGTTGCAACTAATGAAAAACTGTTTTTT.

About this clone itself: An end of the junction does not agree with germline; a read error may underlie this. J is TRBJ2-5 and V is TRBV6-5, with D maybe TRBD1 (5 bases). The closer fit of TRBJ2-7 to the DNA end suggests the J call may be wrong. The CDR3 runs to 16 residues. CDR1 and CDR2 from the germline V gene are MNHEY and SVGAGI. In nucleotides, the CDR3 is TGCGCCAGCAGTTACGGGCCAGGGCAGGCTTCCTACGAGCAGTACTTC. It yields the protein CASSYGPGQASYEQYF.

The genes are TRBV7-9 and TRBJ1-2, with TRBD1 matching over 7 bases. Trimming removed 0 bases from V and 2 bases from J; junction bases left unmatched: 0. There are 14 residues in the CDR3. The V gene's germline CDR1 is SEHNR and CDR2 FQNEAQ (reference sequence). CDR3 in DNA: TGTGCCAGCAGCTTAGCAGGGGGCAACTATGGCTACACCTTC. Translating it yields CASSLAGGNYGYTF. The full variable domain, rest sourced from reference TRBV7-9 and TRBJ1-2, is DTGVSQNPRHKITKRGQNVTFRCDPISEHNRLYWYRQTLGQGPEFLTYFQNEAQLEKSRLLSDRFSAERPKGSFSTLEIQRTEQGDSAMYLCASSLAGGNYGYTFGSGTRLTVV.